This T cell receptor beta chain was documented in a study of immune characterization of retroperitoneal liposarcoma. CDR3 size: 15 residues. Germline CDR1 reads SGHVS; CDR2 reads FQNEAQ. Trimming left V 0 bases short and J 10 bases short, with 16 bases between. This clonotype was picked up many times. Via MiXCR, TCRdb re-called the PCR reads, giving one row per CDR3 protein. This table has about 10,000 distinct CDR3 sequences, around 30% appearing once. This sequence originates from a male donor with retroperitoneal liposarcoma. Sequenced: tumor tissue. The V call is TRBV7-8, the J call TRBJ2-1; no clear D gene. CDR3 sequence (DNA): TGTGCCAGCAGCTTAGCGGGGATGAGCTCCTACGAGCAGTTCTTC. Protein: CASSLAGMSSYEQFF.